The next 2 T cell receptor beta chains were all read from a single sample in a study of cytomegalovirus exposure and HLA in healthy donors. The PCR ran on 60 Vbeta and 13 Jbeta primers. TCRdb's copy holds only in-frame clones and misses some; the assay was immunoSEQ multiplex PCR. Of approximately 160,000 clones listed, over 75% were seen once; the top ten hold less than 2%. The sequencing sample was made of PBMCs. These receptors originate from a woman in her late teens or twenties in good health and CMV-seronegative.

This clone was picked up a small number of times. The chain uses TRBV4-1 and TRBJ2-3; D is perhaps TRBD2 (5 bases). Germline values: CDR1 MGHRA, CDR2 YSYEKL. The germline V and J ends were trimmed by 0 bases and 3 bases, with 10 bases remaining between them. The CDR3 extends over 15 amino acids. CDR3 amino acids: CASSQDTPGTDTQYF. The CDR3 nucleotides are TGCGCCAGCAGCCAAGATACGCCGGGAACAGATACGCAGTATTTT.

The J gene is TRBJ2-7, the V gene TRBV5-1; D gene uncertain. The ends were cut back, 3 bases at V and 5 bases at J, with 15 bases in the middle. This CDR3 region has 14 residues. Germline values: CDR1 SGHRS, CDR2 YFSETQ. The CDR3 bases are TGCGCCAGCAGCTCCGGTGTAGCAGCCCACGAGCAGTACTTC. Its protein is CASSSGVAAHEQYF.